These 22 T cell receptor beta chains came from one sample sequenced in a study of early T cells in non-severe SARS-CoV-2 infection. TCRdb recomputed calls from the 5' RACE reads with MiXCR, one row per CDR3 protein. Seen here are roughly 69,000 distinct CDR3 sequences, about 10% observed once, and the top ten hold 5.9%. Material for sequencing was whole blood. The receptors stem from an adult who was a healthcare worker with PCR-confirmed SARS-CoV-2 infection or an uninfected control (not recorded which).

V is TRBV6-2 or TRBV6-3 and J is TRBJ2-2; D is tentatively TRBD1 or TRBD2 (5 bases each). CDR1 is MNHEY, CDR2 SVGEGT, per germline. Trimming pared 10 bases from V and 4 bases from J, leaving 16 bases between. CDR3 length: 14 amino acids. For the CDR3, the DNA is TGTGCCACCATCTGGGACGCTTCCACCGGGGAGCTGTTTTTT. It is translated as CATIWDASTGELFF.

This clonotype was seen many times. The chain joins TRBV6-1 to TRBJ1-1; D is ambiguous. This CDR3 is built from 14 residues. The germline V and J ends were trimmed by 2 bases and 0 bases, with 7 bases remaining between them. In germline, CDR1 is MNHNS, CDR2 SASEGT. CDR3 sequence (DNA): TGTGCCAGCAGTGAAATACGACTGAACACTGAAGCTTTCTTT. Amino acids: CASSEIRLNTEAFF.

In its sample, this clonotype was seen many times. This chain links TRBV7-3 with TRBJ1-6; D remains ambiguous. Between the trimmed V and J ends, which lost 5 bases and 4 bases, there was a span of 9 bases. This CDR3 contains 14 residues. CDR1 and CDR2 (germline): SGHTA, FQGTGA. The CDR3 here is CASSVDGYNSPLHF. The DNA for the CDR3 is TGTGCCAGCAGCGTGGACGGTTATAATTCACCCCTCCACTTT.

This clonotype showed up just a few times. This chain links TRBV27 with TRBJ1-2; D uncertain. Germline CDR1 MNHEY, CDR2 SMNVEV (reference sequence). The CDR3 runs 13 residues. The V end was cut by 3 bases, the J end by 2 bases, with 7 bases between. The CDR3 nucleotides are TGTGCCAGCAGTTTCGCGGGAAACTATGGCTACACCTTC. Its protein product is CASSFAGNYGYTF.

This clonotype was observed at least ten times. The V call is TRBV29-1, the J call TRBJ2-2, with a possible D match to TRBD2 (6 bases). This CDR3 contains 15 residues. Germline CDR1 reads SQVTM; CDR2 reads ANQGSEA. Trimming shortened V by 0 bases and J by 4 bases, and 12 bases separated the two germline ends. The CDR3 bases are TGCAGCGTTGAAGAGTACCGGGACTCCACCGGGGAGCTGTTTTTT. Its translation is CSVEEYRDSTGELFF.

This clonotype was counted ten times or more. This sequence joins TRBV5-1 and TRBJ2-2; D gene unclear. Germline CDR1 reads SGHRS; CDR2 reads YFSETQ. Trimming removed 5 bases at V and 0 bases at J, with 5 bases between. The CDR3 length is 13 residues. This CDR3 is CASRESNTGELFF. The CDR3, as DNA: TGCGCCAGCAGGGAGTCGAACACCGGGGAGCTGTTTTTT.

This clonotype was counted between two and nine times. The CDR3 sequence: CASSVWGRAQDTQYF. In nucleotides, the CDR3 is TGTGCCAGCAGCGTATGGGGGAGGGCCCAAGATACGCAGTATTTT. This chain joins TRBV9 and TRBJ2-3, with TRBD2 identical over 7 bases. V was pared by 1 base and J by 5 bases, with 7 bases of the junction left unmatched. CDR1 SGDLS and CDR2 YYNGEE come from the germline V gene. This CDR3 spans 15 amino acids.

V gene TRBV21-1 combines with J gene TRBJ2-6; TRBD1, the table's D call, was not compared with the DNA. TRBV21-1 counts as a pseudogene. The CDR3 has 18 residues. The CDR3 region has the DNA TGTGCCAGCAGACCAGCAGGCAGGGGGGCATCTGGGGCCAACGTCCTGACTTTC. It is translated as CASRPAGRGASGANVLTF.

The sample holds many counts of this clonotype. This chain links TRBV7-2 with TRBJ1-1; D unclear. V was shortened by 5 bases and J by 5 bases, with 12 bases between the two germline ends. This CDR3 comprises 13 residues. The germline V gene has CDR1 SGHTA and CDR2 FQGNSA. The CDR3, as DNA: TGTGCCAGCAGCCCCTTACTGGGGACTGAAGCTTTCTTT. It codes for CASSPLLGTEAFF.

The chain recombines TRBV20-1 with TRBJ2-1, with D possibly being TRBD2 (5 bases). This CDR3 contains 11 residues. Germline CDR1 reads DFQATT; CDR2 reads SNEGSKA (reference sequence). V lost 0 bases and J 10 bases, leaving 7 bases between the germline ends. CDR3 nucleotides: TGCAGTGCTAGAGATGTAGCGGAGCAGTTCTTC. This encodes CSARDVAEQFF.

This clonotype turned up a few times. The rearrangement links TRBV29-1 to TRBJ1-1, with 9 bases that match TRBD1. CDR3 length: 14 amino acids. The V gene's germline CDR1 is SQVTM and CDR2 ANQGSEA. J gave up 6 bases and V 6 bases, and 11 bases lay outside the gene matches. The CDR3 sequence: CSVPEGDRASEAFF. CDR3 nucleotide sequence: TGCAGCGTCCCGGAGGGGGACAGGGCCTCTGAAGCTTTCTTT.

This clonotype occurred once. The chain recombines TRBV3-1 with TRBJ1-6; D is unresolved. The CDR3 extends over 15 amino acids. Trimming removed 4 bases at V and 6 bases at J, with 13 bases between. Germline-derived CDR1 and CDR2 are LGHDT and YNNKEL (reference sequence). The CDR3 DNA is TGTGCCAGCAGCCGAGCTTCTGGTGGTAATTCACCCCTCCACTTT. It encodes CASSRASGGNSPLHF.

With regard to this clonotype: A clone one base away is much larger, so this may be a read error. This chain uses TRBV2 with TRBJ2-5; TRBD1 agrees at 7 bases. CDR3 length: 13 amino acids. Germline values: CDR1 SNHLY, CDR2 FYNNEI. V was clipped by 4 bases and J by 2 bases; unmatched bases: 1. The CDR3 is CASSGQGQETQYF. DNA of the CDR3: TGTGCCAGCAGTGGACAGGGACAAGAGACCCAGTACTTC.

CDR3 region: CASSETGHPIQYF. Written as DNA, the CDR3 is TGCGCCAGCAGTGAGACAGGGCACCCCATTCAGTACTTC. V usage is TRBV10-1 and J usage is TRBJ2-4, with D possibly being TRBD1 (6 bases). CDR1 is WNHNN and CDR2 is SYGVQD in the germline V gene (reference sequence). This CDR3 is 13 amino acids long. V lost 2 bases, J lost 9 bases, and 11 bases lay in between.

This clonotype was seen at least ten times. V gene TRBV7-2 combines with J gene TRBJ2-3; D ambiguous. V lost 4 bases to trimming and J lost 0 bases, with 5 bases between them. Germline CDR1 reads SGHTA; CDR2 reads FQGNSA. The CDR3 totals 13 residues. The CDR3 sequence: CASSSFSTDTQYF. The CDR3 DNA reads TGTGCCAGCAGCTCCTTTAGCACAGATACGCAGTATTTT.

This clonotype was recorded a few times. The rearrangement links TRBV2 to TRBJ1-2, with D tentatively TRBD1 (5 bases). Germline CDR1 is SNHLY and CDR2 is FYNNEI. With 4 bases removed from V and 8 bases from J, the gap between germline ends came to 17 bases. The CDR3 has 14 amino acids. Here the CDR3 reads CASSAAREGKGYTF. The CDR3 coding sequence is TGTGCCAGCAGTGCGGCCAGGGAGGGGAAGGGCTACACCTTC.

This clonotype was counted ten times or more. The chain has TRBV25-1 and TRBJ2-1, with a possible D match to TRBD1 (6 bases). V was shortened by 4 bases and J by 2 bases, with 9 bases between the two germline ends. This CDR3 region has 14 residues. The germline V gene has CDR1 MGHDK and CDR2 SYGVNS. CDR3 loop: CASSAQGTYNEQFF. In nucleotides, the CDR3 is TGTGCCAGCAGTGCACAGGGAACCTACAATGAGCAGTTCTTC. Based on the CDR3 plus reference TRBV25-1 and TRBJ2-1, the full variable domain is EADIYQTPRYLVIGTGKKITLECSQTMGHDKMYWYQQDPGMELHLIHYSYGVNSTEKGDLSSESTVSRIRTEHFPLTLESARPSHTSQYLCASSAQGTYNEQFFGPGTRLTVL.

In this sample, this clonotype turned up a few times. V gene TRBV11-3 combines with J gene TRBJ2-1, with TRBD2 matching 7 bases. Germline V gene data show CDR1 as SGHNT and CDR2 as YENEEA. The CDR3 spans 14 residues. Germline trimming cut 1 base from V and 4 bases from J; bases unmatched to any gene: 1. CDR3 nucleotides: TGTGCCAGCAGCTTAGGTAGCGGGTACAATGAGCAGTTCTTC. It specifies CASSLGSGYNEQFF.

This sequence joins TRBV7-3 and TRBJ2-2, with D maybe TRBD2 (6 bases). Germline V gene lookup returns CDR1 SGHTA and CDR2 FQGTGA. The V end was cut by 2 bases, the J end by 2 bases, with 6 bases between. This CDR3 is built from 14 residues. The CDR3 sequence is CASSLGTNTGELFF. CDR3 coding DNA: TGTGCCAGCAGCTTAGGGACTAACACCGGGGAGCTGTTTTTT. Full variable domain (remainder filled in from reference TRBV7-3 and TRBJ2-2): GAGVSQTPSNKVTEKGKYVELRCDPISGHTALYWYRQSLGQGPEFLIYFQGTGAADDSGLPNDRFFAVRPEGSVSTLKIQRTERGDSAVYLCASSLGTNTGELFFGEGSRLTVL.

The sample holds many counts of this clonotype. The J gene is TRBJ2-2, the V gene TRBV4-1, with 7 bases fitting TRBD2. J lost 5 bases, V lost 1 base, and 7 bases had no gene match. CDR1 and CDR2 from the germline V gene are MGHRA and YSYEKL. The CDR3 runs to 16 residues. The CDR3 nucleotides read TGCGCCAGCAGCCAAGGGGAGGGTTGGGGAACCGGGGAGCTGTTTTTT. Encoded protein: CASSQGEGWGTGELFF.

As DNA, the CDR3 is TGCGCCAGCAGCGGGCAGGGGGAGGGACTGAATCCGACTAACTATGGCTACACCTTC. It specifies CASSGQGEGLNPTNYGYTF. V usage is TRBV5-1 and J usage is TRBJ1-2, with 7 bases matching TRBD1. The CDR3 sequence is 19 residues long. Germline CDR1 is SGHRS and CDR2 is YFSETQ. V dropped 4 bases and J dropped 0; count of bases not matched to a gene: 18.

V gene TRBV5-1 combines with J gene TRBJ1-5, with a weak D call TRBD1 (5 bases). Trimming pared 4 bases from V and 4 bases from J, leaving 12 bases between. The CDR3 is 14 amino acids. Germline V gives CDR1 SGHRS, CDR2 YFSETQ. CDR3 coding DNA: TGCGCCAGCAGCCTGGGGGAGCGGAATCAGCCCCAGCATTTT. Translating it yields CASSLGERNQPQHF.